This TCR beta chain is drawn from a study of cytomegalovirus exposure and HLA in healthy donors. Study-wide findings and caveats: Cytomegalovirus status was reportedly diagnosed by the classifier with high specificity and sensitivity.

13 Jbeta primers and 60 Vbeta primers were used for the PCR. Profiled with immunoSEQ multiplex PCR; TCRdb holds only in-frame clones, not every one. The sample yields 150,000 to 200,000 clones, more than 65% seen once. Germline CDR1 reads SEHNR; CDR2 reads FQNEAQ (reference sequence). This CDR3 is 14 amino acids long. Trimming removed 6 bases from V and 4 bases from J, with 14 bases in between. About this clone: What it binds is unknown.

This chain links TRBV7-9 with TRBJ2-3; D uncertain. Sequenced sample: PBMCs. This clonotype was sampled from a male donor in good health and CMV-seronegative. CDR3 nucleotide sequence: TGTGCCAGCAGGCGGCTAGACGGGTCAGATACGCAGTATTTT. Translated, it gives CASRRLDGSDTQYF.